The 13 T cell receptor beta chains below were found in one sample sequenced in a study of blood T cell repertoires in COVID-19. The assay was immunoSEQ multiplex PCR, and TCRdb's table has in-frame clones only and misses some. The sample includes about 120,000 clones, 75% to 95% of them seen just once. The sample consisted of peripheral blood. The receptors were sampled from a human donor with active COVID-19. The donor label of this sample is uncertain.

V gene TRBV7-6 combines with J gene TRBJ2-5; possible D gene TRBD2, 5 bases. CDR1 is SGHVS, CDR2 FNYEAQ, per germline. Between the trimmed V and J ends, which lost 2 bases and 1 base, there was a span of 11 bases. CDR3 length equals 15 residues. For the CDR3, the DNA is TGTGCCAGCAGCTTAAGCGGTAGTGCCCAAGAGACCCAGTACTTC. Its protein product is CASSLSGSAQETQYF.

The chain uses TRBV5-4 and TRBJ1-2; no definite D call. This CDR3 spans 14 amino acids. V was shortened by 0 bases and J by 1 base, with 7 bases between the two germline ends. CDR1 and CDR2 (germline): SGHNT, YYREEE (reference sequence). Here the CDR3 reads CASSLGPVNYGYTF. The CDR3 DNA follows: TGTGCCAGCAGCTTGGGTCCAGTTAACTATGGCTACACCTTC.

V gene TRBV18 combines with J gene TRBJ1-1, with a tentative D call TRBD1 (6 bases). Germline-derived CDR1 and CDR2 are KGHSH and LQKENI. CDR3 size: 16 residues. V gave up 6 bases and J gave up 1 base, with 18 bases separating them. CDR3 in DNA: TGTGCCAGCTCTCTCACCCTACGGACAGCGAACACTGAAGCTTTCTTT. This codes for CASSLTLRTANTEAFF. The variable domain in full, completed from reference TRBV18 and TRBJ1-1, reads NAGVMQNPRHLVRRRGQEARLRCSPMKGHSHVYWYRQLPEEGLKFMVYLQKENIIDESGMPKERFSAEFPKEGPSILRIQQVVRGDSAAYFCASSLTLRTANTEAFFGQGTRLTVV.

This chain connects TRBV7-8 to TRBJ1-1; D is unresolved. Germline V gene lookup returns CDR1 SGHVS and CDR2 FQNEAQ. CDR3 length equals 13 residues. V gave up 6 bases and J gave up 4 bases, with 12 bases separating them. The CDR3 DNA sequence: TGTGCCAGCAGGCGAAGAGGGAGCACTGAAGCTTTCTTT. Translation gives CASRRRGSTEAFF.

This chain uses TRBV5-1 with TRBJ2-7; TRBD1 might be the D (6 bases). CDR1 and CDR2 (germline): SGHRS, YFSETQ. The CDR3 consists of 15 residues. Trimming took off 3 bases at V and 5 bases at J, with 18 bases between the two ends. CDR3 sequence: CASSSIAGALNEQYF. The DNA of the CDR3 is TGCGCCAGCAGCTCGATTGCAGGGGCTCTAAACGAGCAGTACTTC.

The rearrangement uses TRBV12-3 or TRBV12-4 and TRBJ2-7; possible D gene TRBD2, 6 bases. Trimming removed 7 bases at V and 2 bases at J, with 12 bases between. CDR3 length: 13 residues. The CDR3 loop is CASKVWGAYEQYF. CDR3 DNA: TGTGCCAGCAAGGTGTGGGGGGCCTACGAGCAGTACTTC.

The V gene is TRBV3-1 (or the pseudogene TRBV3-2), the J gene TRBJ2-6, with D tentatively TRBD2 (5 bases). CDR3 size: 20 residues. V was trimmed by 3 bases and J by 0 bases, leaving 21 bases between them. Per germline, CDR1 LGHDT and CDR2 YNNKEL (reference sequence). CDR3 sequence: CASSQGWRQPSYSGANVLTF. CDR3 in DNA: TGTGCCAGCAGCCAGGGGTGGAGGCAGCCCTCCTACTCTGGGGCCAACGTCCTGACTTTC.

The rearrangement uses TRBV5-1 and TRBJ2-4; 12 nucleotides line up with TRBD2. The CDR3 is made up of 17 amino acids. V lost 0 bases to trimming and J lost 7 bases; unmatched junction nucleotides: 8. Germline CDR1 reads SGHRS; CDR2 reads YFSETQ. The CDR3: CASSLGLAGGPSNIQYF. Written as DNA, the CDR3 is TGCGCCAGCAGCTTGGGGCTAGCGGGGGGGCCGTCGAACATTCAGTACTTC.

The chain has TRBV6-5 and TRBJ1-1; 9 bases map to TRBD1. Trimming cost V 4 bases and J 9 bases; bases outside gene matches: 9. The length of the CDR3 is 14 residues. Germline V gives CDR1 MNHEY, CDR2 SVGAGI. CDR3 DNA: TGTGCCAGCAGTTTCCGGACAGGGGTAGTACAAGCTTTCTTT. Its protein product is CASSFRTGVVQAFF.

This chain uses TRBV27 with TRBJ1-2; TRBD1 aligns across 9 bases. Germline V gene lookup returns CDR1 MNHEY and CDR2 SMNVEV (reference sequence). The J segment lost 8 bases and the V segment lost 4 bases, leaving 11 bases of the junction unmatched. This CDR3 is 15 amino acids long. In nucleotides, the CDR3 is TGTGCCAGCAGTTCAAACAGGGGGCCGGGGTCAGGCTACACCTTC. Translation: CASSSNRGPGSGYTF.

The chain uses TRBV7-2 and TRBJ1-5; a weak D match, TRBD1 (6 bases). Trimming removed 5 bases from V and 2 bases from J, with 13 bases in between. The CDR3 totals 15 residues. Germline V CDR1 and CDR2: SGHTA, FQGNSA. The chain's CDR3 is CASSANRAGNQPQHF. The CDR3 bases are TGTGCCAGCAGCGCGAACAGGGCCGGCAATCAGCCCCAGCATTTT.

This sequence joins TRBV2 and TRBJ2-5; 8 bases agree with TRBD2. CDR3 size: 17 residues. Germline V gene lookup returns CDR1 SNHLY and CDR2 FYNNEI. With 4 bases clipped from V and 7 bases from J, the junction kept 17 bases outside the gene matches. CDR3 nucleotides: TGTGCCAGCAGTGTGGAGGCGGGGGGACCTCGATTTGTGACCCAGTACTTC. Protein sequence: CASSVEAGGPRFVTQYF.

The V and J genes are TRBV6-6 and TRBJ1-4; D perhaps matches TRBD1 (5 bases). Trimming cost V 2 bases and J 0 bases, with 10 bases left between them. The CDR3 runs 16 residues. CDR1 and CDR2 (germline): MNHNY, SVGAGI (reference sequence). The CDR3, as DNA: TGTGCCAGCAGTTACCTAGGACACTCAACTAATGAAAAACTGTTTTTT. As protein: CASSYLGHSTNEKLFF.